The 21 T cell receptor beta chains presented below share a single source sample, sequenced in a study of cytomegalovirus exposure and HLA in healthy donors (dated by TCRdb to the late 2010s). Receptor amplification or capture employed the immunoSEQ multiplex PCR assay. For the multiplex PCR, a mixture combining 60 forward primers for TCR Vbeta segments and 13 reverse primers for TCR Jbeta segments was used. TCRdb took over this immuneACCESS table, retaining in-frame rearrangements with V and J assigned. Such tables are incomplete; in checked studies, under half of the missing clones stem from an unresolved V gene, and the remainder is unexplained. This sample's table contains about 48,000 clones. The top ten clones comprise 2.1% of the sample. Sequencing input: PBMCs. These receptors all come from a woman in her 40s in good health and CMV-seronegative.

The chain carries TRBV5-1 and TRBJ2-3, with unresolved D. This CDR3 is 13 amino acids long. The germline V gene has CDR1 SGHRS and CDR2 YFSETQ. The V end was cut by 2 bases, the J end by 4 bases, with 8 bases between. The CDR3 DNA reads TGCGCCAGCAGCTTTTCCGTAGCAGATACGCAGTATTTT. Its translation: CASSFSVADTQYF.

The chain carries TRBV7-9 and TRBJ2-7, with D possibly matching TRBD1 (6 bases). Germline V gives CDR1 SEHNR, CDR2 FQNEAQ (reference sequence). The CDR3 sequence is 17 residues long. Trimming removed 5 bases from V and 2 bases from J, with 22 bases in between. CDR3 DNA sequence: TGTGCCAGCAGCCCGCCCTACCGGACAGCGCGCGCCTACGAGCAGTACTTC. Encoded protein: CASSPPYRTARAYEQYF.

The CDR3 coding sequence is TGCGCCAGCAGCCAAGAATTAGAAGGGACAGGGAATGGCTACACCTTC. It codes for CASSQELEGTGNGYTF. This chain joins TRBV4-3 and TRBJ1-2; 9 nucleotides line up with TRBD1. CDR1 is LGHNA and CDR2 is YSLEER in the germline V gene. The V and J ends lost 0 bases and 6 bases, in that order; junction bases with no gene match: 8. There are 16 residues in the CDR3.

In DNA form, the CDR3 reads TGTGCCAGCAGGCTGGGCTACTTCTACAATGAGCAGTTCTTC. Its protein product is CASRLGYFYNEQFF. V is TRBV27 and J is TRBJ2-1; D not resolved. The V gene lost 6 bases and the J gene lost 3 bases, with 12 bases spanning the gap. Germline lookup yields CDR1 MNHEY and CDR2 SMNVEV (reference sequence). The CDR3 runs to 14 residues.

The rearrangement joins TRBV30 to TRBJ2-5; no reliable D call. Germline V gives CDR1 GTSNPN, CDR2 SVGIG (reference sequence). The germline V and J ends were trimmed by 0 bases and 7 bases, with 12 bases remaining between them. This CDR3 is 13 amino acids long. The CDR3 coding sequence is TGTGCCTGGAGTGTGTTCGGTGATGGGACCCAGTACTTC. Translating gives CAWSVFGDGTQYF.

The chain joins TRBV4-3 to TRBJ1-4; 7 positions agree with TRBD1. The CDR3 loop spans 15 amino acids. The trim removed 3 bases at V and 0 bases at J, leaving 1 base unmatched. Per the germline V gene, CDR1 is LGHNA and CDR2 is YSLEER. The CDR3 nucleotides are TGCGCCAGCAGCCATGGGACAGCAACTAATGAAAAACTGTTTTTT. This sequence encodes CASSHGTATNEKLFF.

V and J are TRBV7-9 and TRBJ1-2; D unclear. Trimming took 4 bases from V and 5 from J, leaving 14 bases between them. This CDR3 is 14 amino acids long. Germline V gene sequence: CDR1 SEHNR, CDR2 FQNEAQ (reference sequence). CDR3 DNA: TGTGCCAGCAGCTCCGACACGAAGATATATGGCTACACCTTC. Residues: CASSSDTKIYGYTF.

V and J are TRBV5-1 and TRBJ2-1; 12 bases agree with TRBD2. Losses at the gene ends were 1 base for V and 6 bases for J; bases not matched to a gene: 2. Per germline, CDR1 SGHRS and CDR2 YFSETQ. The CDR3 sequence is 15 residues long. CDR3: CASSLMTSGGNEQFF. The DNA for the CDR3 is TGCGCCAGCAGCTTGATGACTAGCGGGGGCAATGAGCAGTTCTTC. Combining the CDR3 with reference TRBV5-1 and TRBJ2-1 gives the whole variable domain KAGVTQTPRYLIKTRGQQVTLSCSPISGHRSVSWYQQTPGQGLQFLFEYFSETQRNKGNFPGRFSGRQFSNSRSEMNVSTLELGDSALYLCASSLMTSGGNEQFFGPGTRLTVL.

The chain joins TRBV7-8 to TRBJ2-1, with TRBD2 identical over 7 bases. The CDR3 has 15 residues. CDR1 is SGHVS and CDR2 is FQNEAQ in the germline V gene. The V gene end was trimmed by 5 bases and the J gene end by 12 bases; junction bases not matched to a gene: 16. The CDR3 here is CASSAWAASGLGQFF. The CDR3 nucleotides read TGTGCCAGCAGCGCCTGGGCAGCTAGCGGACTCGGGCAGTTCTTC.

The V call is TRBV9, the J call TRBJ1-2; a possible D gene is TRBD1 (5 bases). This CDR3 has 14 residues. Germline CDR1 is SGDLS and CDR2 is YYNGEE. Trimming took 3 bases from V and 8 from J, leaving 17 bases between them. The CDR3 DNA sequence: TGTGCCAGCAGCGGGTCTAAGGGGCGCCTGGGCTACACCTTC. Translated: CASSGSKGRLGYTF.

The chain uses TRBV7-9 and TRBJ1-2; 10 positions agree with TRBD1. This CDR3 is built from 16 residues. Trimming removed 1 base from V and 4 bases from J; junction bases left unmatched: 6. The germline CDR1 and CDR2 sequences are SEHNR and FQNEAQ (reference sequence). The CDR3: CASSLDGDRGLYGYTF. In DNA form, the CDR3 reads TGTGCCAGCAGCTTAGATGGCGACAGGGGGCTCTATGGCTACACCTTC.

The chain couples TRBV18 to TRBJ1-1; D perhaps matches TRBD1 (6 bases). The germline V gene has CDR1 KGHSH and CDR2 LQKENI. The V and J ends lost 3 bases and 5 bases respectively, with 13 bases between them. The CDR3 length is 14 residues. CDR3 sequence: CASSPGGATTEAFF. The CDR3, as DNA: TGTGCCAGCTCACCTGGGGGCGCGACAACTGAAGCTTTCTTT. The entire variable domain, with the rest obtained from reference TRBV18 and TRBJ1-1, is as follows: NAGVMQNPRHLVRRRGQEARLRCSPMKGHSHVYWYRQLPEEGLKFMVYLQKENIIDESGMPKERFSAEFPKEGPSILRIQQVVRGDSAAYFCASSPGGATTEAFFGQGTRLTVV.

Concerning this clone itself: Additional DNA sequences in this sample encode the identical CDR3. The rearrangement links TRBV6-5 to TRBJ2-5; 7 bases are a match to TRBD1. The V and J ends lost 6 bases and 1 base, in that order; junction bases with no gene match: 5. The CDR3 totals 14 residues. Per germline, CDR1 MNHEY and CDR2 SVGAGI. The CDR3 sequence is CASSAGTAQETQYF. CDR3 sequence (DNA): TGTGCCAGCAGCGCCGGGACAGCCCAAGAGACCCAGTACTTC.

This sequence joins TRBV18 and TRBJ1-5, with D unresolved. Germline V lookup: CDR1 KGHSH, CDR2 LQKENI. The CDR3 totals 15 residues. The germline V and J ends were trimmed by 2 bases and 7 bases, with 15 bases remaining between them. CDR3 protein: CASSPTRGEGQPQHF. CDR3 sequence (DNA): TGTGCCAGCTCACCAACTCGAGGTGAAGGACAGCCCCAGCATTTT.

For this clone: Different DNA sequences within this sample yield the same CDR3. The chain couples TRBV9 to TRBJ1-6; D is undetermined. The V end was cut by 7 bases, the J end by 6 bases, with 8 bases between. The CDR3 covers 12 residues. CDR1 and CDR2 from the germline V gene are SGDLS and YYNGEE. The CDR3 DNA reads TGTGCCAGCCGAGGCGTTAATTCACCCCTCCACTTT. Encoded protein: CASRGVNSPLHF.

The gene calls are TRBV28 and TRBJ2-7, with 7 bases lining up with TRBD1. This CDR3 has 13 amino acids. In germline, CDR1 is MDHEN, CDR2 SYDVKM. J gave up 2 bases and V 7 bases, and 5 bases lay outside the gene matches. CDR3 coding DNA: TGTGCCAGCACTCCTGGGACAGCCTACGAGCAGTACTTC. Its protein is CASTPGTAYEQYF.

The genes are TRBV7-8 and TRBJ1-1; D remains ambiguous. In germline, CDR1 is SGHVS, CDR2 FQNEAQ. CDR3 length equals 20 residues. Trimming shortened V by 3 bases and J by 0 bases, and 26 bases separated the two germline ends. The CDR3 DNA reads as TGTGCCAGCAGCTTCCCTCTAAACCAGACGCCGGGGTCCCTGAACACTGAAGCTTTCTTT. As protein: CASSFPLNQTPGSLNTEAFF. Using reference TRBV7-8 and TRBJ1-1 for the parts outside the CDR3, the full variable domain is GAGVSQSPRYKVAKRGQDVALRCDPISGHVSLFWYQQALGQGPEFLTYFQNEAQLDKSGLPSDRFFAERPEGSVSTLKIQRTQQEDSAVYLCASSFPLNQTPGSLNTEAFFGQGTRLTVV.

The chain couples TRBV19 to TRBJ1-2; 7 nucleotides line up with TRBD1. J gave up 6 bases and V 7 bases, and 8 bases lay outside the gene matches. The CDR3 has 13 amino acids. Germline V gives CDR1 LNHDA, CDR2 SQIVND (reference sequence). The CDR3: CASKGQHTDGYTF. In nucleotides, the CDR3 is TGTGCCAGTAAGGGACAGCACACAGATGGCTACACCTTC.

To note about this clone: Different DNA sequences within this sample yield the same CDR3. The genes are TRBV4-1 and TRBJ2-1; 11 positions match TRBD2. After removal of 4 bases from V and 3 bases from J, the junction contained 11 bases not matched to a gene. CDR3 length: 18 amino acids. The germline CDR1 and CDR2 sequences are MGHRA and YSYEKL. CDR3 sequence reads: CASSPYSGRADVYNEQFF. Here the CDR3 DNA reads TGCGCCAGCAGCCCCTATAGCGGGAGGGCAGACGTCTACAATGAGCAGTTCTTC.

This chain joins TRBV7-9 and TRBJ1-2, with 7 bases identical to TRBD1. V dropped 7 bases and J dropped 4; count of bases not matched to a gene: 12. The CDR3 is 15 residues long. Germline CDR1 and CDR2: SEHNR and FQNEAQ (reference sequence). Here the CDR3 reads CASTKAGTASYGYTF. In DNA, the CDR3 is TGTGCCAGCACCAAAGCCGGGACAGCCAGCTATGGCTACACCTTC. Filled out from reference TRBV7-9 and TRBJ1-2, the complete variable domain reads DTGVSQNPRHKITKRGQNVTFRCDPISEHNRLYWYRQTLGQGPEFLTYFQNEAQLEKSRLLSDRFSAERPKGSFSTLEIQRTEQGDSAMYLCASTKAGTASYGYTFGSGTRLTVV.

The CDR3 nucleotides are TGTGCCAGTAGTATAAAACCGGGACTAGCGGGAGGATATTCTAGCACAGATACGCAGTATTTT. Translating it yields CASSIKPGLAGGYSSTDTQYF. The chain uses TRBV19 and TRBJ2-3; 15 nucleotides match TRBD2. This CDR3 has 21 residues. V lost 2 bases, J lost 0 bases, and 12 bases stayed unmatched. Germline V lookup: CDR1 LNHDA, CDR2 SQIVND (reference sequence).